This record looks at one T cell receptor beta chain sequence and its context. Antigen unknown. The record originates from a study of cytomegalovirus exposure and HLA in healthy donors. The PCR used 60 Vbeta and 13 Jbeta primers. Per the authors' pipeline: Roughly 80 million unique TCR beta chains, roughly 11 million shared, were counted in a later analysis. The repertoire was sequenced with immunoSEQ multiplex PCR; TCRdb's copy has only in-frame clones and lacks some. That table is the source of V, J and clone size, and D and trimming were worked out from the DNA. Among some 130,000 clones, roughly two thirds were seen once, and the ten largest hold 1.6%. Study-level points and caveats: Only CMV serostatus was available as immune exposure information. Later analysis associated a missense DCLRE1C variant with TCR beta V- and J-gene trimming. The authors enumerated some 160 TCR beta chains as linked to cytomegalovirus.

The ends were cut back, 4 bases at V and 0 bases at J, with 14 bases in the middle. In germline, CDR1 is SGHRS, CDR2 YFSETQ. The CDR3 consists of 16 residues. What was sequenced was PBMCs. The source is a man aged 25 to 40 in good health and CMV-seropositive. The gene calls are TRBV5-1 and TRBJ1-3; tentatively, D is TRBD1 (6 bases). CDR3 amino acids: CASSRTATSSGNTIYF. The DNA for the CDR3 is TGCGCCAGCAGCAGGACAGCGACGAGCTCTGGAAACACCATATATTTT.